Presented here are 13 T cell receptor beta chains from one specimen sequenced in a study of blood T cell repertoires in COVID-19. The table came from immunoSEQ multiplex PCR; TCRdb's copy has only in-frame clones and leaves some out. The sample carries around 340,000 clones, less than 90% recorded once. The sequenced sample was peripheral blood. Receptors were obtained from a woman in her sixties or seventies with COVID-19, enrolled during active disease.

This clone has more than one count but fewer than ten. The chain carries TRBV19 and TRBJ1-2; 7 bases line up with TRBD1. The germline gives CDR1 LNHDA, CDR2 SQIVND (reference sequence). V gave up 3 bases and J gave up 2 bases; unmatched junction bases: 0. This CDR3 contains 13 residues. The CDR3 is CASSMTGNYGYTF. The DNA of the CDR3 is TGTGCCAGTAGTATGACAGGGAACTATGGCTACACCTTC.

V gene TRBV10-1 combines with J gene TRBJ2-7; TRBD1 matches 10 bases. Germline V gene lookup returns CDR1 WNHNN and CDR2 SYGVQD (reference sequence). The CDR3 consists of 13 residues. The V gene end was trimmed by 6 bases and the J gene end by 6 bases; junction bases not matched to a gene: 5. CDR3 in amino acids: CASSRDRGTEQYF. CDR3 bases: TGCGCCAGCAGCCGGGACAGGGGTACCGAGCAGTACTTC.

This chain connects TRBV9 to TRBJ1-2, with a weak D call TRBD1 (6 bases). The germline gives CDR1 SGDLS, CDR2 YYNGEE. Deletions cut 1 base from V and 7 bases from J, with 14 bases between. This CDR3 has 14 amino acids. The CDR3 spells CASSVTGSGGGYTF. CDR3 nucleotide sequence: TGTGCCAGCAGCGTAACAGGGAGCGGCGGTGGCTACACCTTC. The entire variable domain, with the rest obtained from reference TRBV9 and TRBJ1-2, is as follows: DSGVTQTPKHLITATGQRVTLRCSPRSGDLSVYWYQQSLDQGLQFLIQYYNGEERAKGNILERFSAQQFPDLHSELNLSSLELGDSALYFCASSVTGSGGGYTFGSGTRLTVV.

The DNA for the CDR3 is TGCGCCAGCAGCTTGAGCGGGGGTGTTACCTACAATGAGCAGTTCTTC. Translated, it gives CASSLSGGVTYNEQFF. The chain recombines TRBV5-1 with TRBJ2-1, with 8 bases lining up with TRBD2. V shed 1 base and J 2 bases; nucleotides not matched to a gene: 5. The length of the CDR3 is 16 residues. Germline-derived CDR1 and CDR2 are SGHRS and YFSETQ.

The CDR3 DNA follows: TGTGCCAGCAGTCCGAACAGGGTTGAGAACACTGAAGCTTTCTTT. Protein: CASSPNRVENTEAFF. The chain carries TRBV6-5 and TRBJ1-1; perhaps TRBD1 as D (6 bases). Germline V gene sequence: CDR1 MNHEY, CDR2 SVGAGI. The CDR3 covers 15 residues. V shed 5 bases and J shed 1 base, with 14 bases lying between them.

J is TRBJ1-1 and V is TRBV27; unclear D gene. V lost 5 bases to trimming and J lost 0 bases, with 19 bases between them. There are 17 residues in the CDR3. The germline CDR1 and CDR2 sequences are MNHEY and SMNVEV (reference sequence). CDR3 sequence: CASSKHSTLTMNTEAFF. The DNA of the CDR3 is TGTGCCAGCAGTAAACACAGTACCCTGACCATGAACACTGAAGCTTTCTTT.

This sequence joins TRBV21-1 and TRBJ1-2. TRBV21-1 is reported as a pseudogene. This CDR3 spans 12 amino acids. In DNA form, the CDR3 reads TGTGCCAGCCTAAGGAGGACGTATGGCTACACCTTC. Protein: CASLRRTYGYTF.

CDR3 sequence reads: CASSSGLVKAQYF. The CDR3 nucleotides read TGTGCCAGCAGCTCGGGACTAGTGAAGGCCCAGTACTTC. This rearrangement joins TRBV11-2 to TRBJ2-5; TRBD2 aligns across 8 bases. J was trimmed by 9 bases and V by 4 bases; bases with no gene match: 7. Germline CDR1 SGHAT, CDR2 FQNNGV. The CDR3 has 13 amino acids.

The chain employs TRBV5-1 and TRBJ1-1, with no clear D. Germline loops: CDR1 SGHRS, CDR2 YFSETQ. Trimming shortened V by 0 bases and J by 5 bases, and 8 bases separated the two germline ends. The CDR3 has 13 amino acids. The CDR3 reads CASSLDEGTEAFF. The CDR3 DNA follows: TGCGCCAGCAGCTTGGATGAGGGAACTGAAGCTTTCTTT.

This clone occurred once. The chain has TRBV7-2 and TRBJ1-1, with D possibly TRBD1 on 6 matching bases. The CDR3 consists of 14 residues. The germline gives CDR1 SGHTA, CDR2 FQGNSA. With 1 base removed from V and 7 bases from J, the gap between germline ends came to 13 bases. CDR3 protein: CASSLEPGQIEAFF. CDR3 bases: TGTGCCAGCAGCTTAGAGCCGGGACAAATTGAAGCTTTCTTT. The complete variable domain, with remaining parts taken from reference TRBV7-2 and TRBJ1-1, reads GAGVSQSPSNKVTEKGKDVELRCDPISGHTALYWYRQSLGQGLEFLIYFQGNSAPDKSGLPSDRFSAERTGGSVSTLTIQRTQQEDSAVYLCASSLEPGQIEAFFGQGTRLTVV.

V is TRBV19 and J is TRBJ2-3; 10 nucleotides match TRBD2. Germline CDR1 reads LNHDA; CDR2 reads SQIVND (reference sequence). The trim removed 5 bases at V and 1 base at J, leaving 9 bases unmatched. CDR3 size: 17 residues. CDR3 region: CASSPYLAGARTDTQYF. DNA of the CDR3: TGTGCCAGTAGTCCCTACCTAGCGGGGGCCCGCACAGATACGCAGTATTTT.

The chain links TRBV18 to TRBJ1-1; the match to TRBD1 covers 7 bases. CDR1 is KGHSH, CDR2 LQKENI, per germline. The V gene end was trimmed by 4 bases and the J gene end by 10 bases; junction bases not matched to a gene: 6. This CDR3 comprises 12 residues. CDR3 residues: CASSLDRDPAFF. In DNA, the CDR3 is TGTGCCAGCTCACTCGACAGGGATCCAGCTTTCTTT.

About this clone: The same CDR3 is also encoded by other DNA sequences in this sample. The gene calls are TRBV5-6 and TRBJ2-7; TRBD2 might be the D (5 bases). The CDR3 is made up of 13 amino acids. The germline CDR1 and CDR2 sequences are SGHDT and YYEEEE. The germline V and J ends were trimmed by 2 bases and 0 bases, with 6 bases remaining between them. The CDR3, as DNA: TGTGCCAGCAGCTTAGGGAGCTCCTACGAGCAGTACTTC. Translated, it gives CASSLGSSYEQYF.